Listed below are T cell receptor beta chains from one sample, sequenced in a study of cytomegalovirus exposure and HLA in healthy donors. Method: immunoSEQ multiplex PCR; TCRdb's copy keeps in-frame clones and lacks some. The repertoire holds around 200,000 clones, about four fifths seen once, with 10% to 13% in the top ten. Sequencing was done on a sample of PBMCs. Every receptor here comes from a woman between 50 and 59 years old in good health and CMV-seropositive. Each CDR3 is given with its conserved first and last residue. D genes are given only for firm matches. The size field is filled for only some rows; it gives once, few, many or a size class.

d_call	j_call	v_call	clone_size	cdr3_nt	cdr3_aa
TRBD2	TRBJ2-5	TRBV5-4	once	TGTGCCAGCAGCCTGGGACTAGCGGGGTCGTTAGAGACCCAGTACTTC	CASSLGLAGSLETQYF
NA	TRBJ1-1	TRBV6-6	NA	TGTGCCAGCACCCGACGCGGGGATCACATGAACACTGAAGCTTTCTTT	CASTRRGDHMNTEAFF
TRBD2	TRBJ2-7	TRBV4-3	few	TGCGCCAGCAGCCAAAGGACTAGCGGTTCCTACGAGCAGTACTTC	CASSQRTSGSYEQYF
TRBD2	TRBJ2-5	TRBV4-1	NA	TGCGCCAGCAGCCAAGATGGTAGCGGGTCCGAATTAAAGGGCCCCCAAGAGACCCAGTACTTC	CASSQDGSGSELKGPQETQYF
NA	TRBJ1-5	TRBV11-2	NA	TGTGCCAGCAGCGTTTCGGGTTGGGGCAATCAGCCCCAGCATTTT	CASSVSGWGNQPQHF
TRBD1	TRBJ2-1	TRBV19	NA	TGTGCCACTACGGAATCCGGGACAGGCCCTTACAATGAGCAGTTCTTC	CATTESGTGPYNEQFF
TRBD1	TRBJ1-2	TRBV6-5	few	TGTGCCAGCAGAGACAGGGAGTATGGCTACACCTTC	CASRDREYGYTF
TRBD1	TRBJ1-4	TRBV4-2	few	TGTGCCAGCAGCCAAGATCAGGGGGTTGCTGAAAAACTGTTTTTT	CASSQDQGVAEKLFF
NA	TRBJ2-1	TRBV13	NA	TGTGCCAGCAGCTTAACAGGTCCGACGTTATCCTCCTACAATGAGCAGTTCTTC	CASSLTGPTLSSYNEQFF
NA	TRBJ2-7	TRBV5-1	once	TGCGCCAGCAGCTTGAGGACTCAACCTTTCTCCTACGAGCAGTACTTC	CASSLRTQPFSYEQYF
TRBD1	TRBJ1-1	TRBV5-6	NA	TGTGCCAGCAGCTCGCAGGGGGTGGGTGAAGCTTTCTTT	CASSSQGVGEAFF
NA	TRBJ2-3	TRBV7-2	NA	TGTGCCAGCAGCCCCCGAGGGGGTGCAGATACGCAGTATTTT	CASSPRGGADTQYF
NA	TRBJ2-1	TRBV15	NA	TGTGCCACCAGCAGAGGTTCAGGGTCCTACAATGAGCAGTTCTTC	CATSRGSGSYNEQFF
NA	TRBJ1-6	TRBV30	NA	TGTGCCTGGAGTTTAACAGGGAATTCACCCCTCCACTTT	CAWSLTGNSPLHF
NA	TRBJ1-2	TRBV7-2	NA	TGTGCCAGCAGCTCGGACTCTTCTGGCTATGGCTACACCTTC	CASSSDSSGYGYTF
TRBD1	TRBJ1-2	TRBV7-2	NA	TGTGCCAGCAGCCCTCAACCGACAGGGGCCGTCAGCTATGGCTACACCTTC	CASSPQPTGAVSYGYTF
NA	TRBJ1-1	TRBV5-1	NA	TGCGCCAGCAGCTCCAAAACAGGGAGCGCTGAAGCTTTCTTT	CASSSKTGSAEAFF
NA	TRBJ1-2	TRBV6-5	NA	TGTGCCAGCGGAAAGGGAGGGAACACCTATGGCTACACCTTC	CASGKGGNTYGYTF
NA	TRBJ2-2	TRBV7-6	NA	TGTGCCAGCAGCTTAGCGCTAATGTTACAGGGATATCCCGGGGAGCTGTTTTTT	CASSLALMLQGYPGELFF
NA	TRBJ1-4	TRBV19	NA	TGTGCCACCGGTGGGGGGGAAAAACTGTTTTTT	CATGGGEKLFF